The 29 T cell receptor beta chains below all came from one sample that was sequenced in a study of blood T cell repertoires in COVID-19 (dated by TCRdb to the early 2020s). Libraries were built with the immunoSEQ multiplex PCR assay. TCRdb took over this immuneACCESS table, retaining in-frame rearrangements with V and J assigned. Such tables are incomplete; in checked studies, under half of the missing clones stem from an unresolved V gene, and the remainder is unexplained. A total of approximately 500,000 clones appear in this sample, over 75% of them only once. Less than 2% of the sample belongs to the ten largest clones. Sample: PBMCs or T cells enriched from blood (not recorded which). These receptors all come from a woman between 40 and 50 years old who had recovered from COVID-19.

V is TRBV10-3 and J is TRBJ1-1; D ambiguous. With 0 bases removed from V and 0 bases from J, the gap between germline ends came to 8 bases. Looked up from germline, CDR1 is ENHRY and CDR2 is SYGVKD. The CDR3 runs to 15 residues. This CDR3 reads CAISESGDLNTEAFF. In DNA form, the CDR3 reads TGTGCCATCAGTGAGTCGGGCGACCTGAACACTGAAGCTTTCTTT.

This chain connects TRBV6-5 to TRBJ1-4, with D perhaps TRBD1 (6 bases). Germline loops: CDR1 MNHEY, CDR2 SVGAGI. V was pared by 5 bases and J by 2 bases, with 12 bases between. CDR3 length equals 15 residues. The CDR3 nucleotides read TGTGCCAGCAGTCCGCCAGGGGTGACTAATGAAAAACTGTTTTTT. Translating gives CASSPPGVTNEKLFF.

J is TRBJ2-2 and V is TRBV3-1 (or the pseudogene TRBV3-2); 7 bases agree with TRBD2. J lost 5 bases, V lost 5 bases, and 11 bases had no gene match. The CDR3 totals 16 residues. Germline CDR1 reads LGHDT; CDR2 reads YNNKEL (reference sequence). The CDR3 sequence is CASSSLAGSSTGELFF. CDR3 coding DNA: TGTGCCAGCAGCTCCTTAGCGGGTTCAAGTACCGGGGAGCTGTTTTTT.

This chain connects TRBV4-1 to TRBJ1-4; D unresolved. Germline assignment: CDR1 MGHRA and CDR2 YSYEKL. The CDR3 is 16 amino acids. Trimming left V 0 bases short and J 5 bases short, with 13 bases between. CDR3 nucleotides: TGCGCCAGCAGCCAAGATAGTCTACAGACCAATGAAAAACTGTTTTTT. This gives the protein CASSQDSLQTNEKLFF.

This clone has just one count. V and J are TRBV15 and TRBJ2-3; the match to TRBD2 covers 13 bases. CDR3 length: 17 amino acids. The V gene end was trimmed by 5 bases and the J gene end by 2 bases; junction bases not matched to a gene: 7. CDR1 and CDR2 from the germline V gene are LNHNV and YYDKDF (reference sequence). This chain's CDR3 is CATSPGTSGVITDTQYF. Here the CDR3 DNA reads TGTGCCACCAGCCCCGGGACTAGCGGGGTAATCACAGATACGCAGTATTTT.

CDR3 amino acids: CASSWGQNTEAFF. DNA of the CDR3: TGTGCCAGCAGCTGGGGACAGAACACTGAAGCTTTCTTT. The V and J genes are TRBV25-1 and TRBJ1-1, with a possible D match to TRBD1 (6 bases). The CDR3 consists of 13 residues. Germline V gene sequence: CDR1 MGHDK, CDR2 SYGVNS. V was cut by 6 bases and J by 1 base, with 9 bases left in between.

CDR3 region: CASSLTGLNSPLHF. Here the CDR3 DNA reads TGTGCCAGCAGCTTAACAGGATTGAATTCACCCCTCCACTTT. J is TRBJ1-6 and V is TRBV7-2; D is possibly TRBD1 (5 bases). The CDR3 length is 14 residues. Germline CDR1 SGHTA, CDR2 FQGNSA. Trimming removed 2 bases from V and 7 bases from J, with 9 bases in between.

This chain links TRBV19 with TRBJ1-1, with D maybe TRBD1 (5 bases). V was trimmed by 8 bases and J by 2 bases, leaving 9 bases between them. The CDR3 is made up of 12 amino acids. Germline CDR1 reads LNHDA; CDR2 reads SQIVND (reference sequence). CDR3 bases: TGTGCCAGTGAGTGGGGCAACACTGAAGCTTTCTTT. Translated: CASEWGNTEAFF.

A word on this clone: The same CDR3 can be traced to other DNA sequences in this sample. The chain uses TRBV29-1 and TRBJ1-1; the D gene is possibly TRBD1 (6 bases). V lost 6 bases and J lost 0, with 11 bases in between. Germline values: CDR1 SQVTM, CDR2 ANQGSEA. The CDR3 is 13 amino acids. The CDR3 DNA sequence: TGCAGCGTGAGACAGGTCCTGAACACTGAAGCTTTCTTT. It codes for CSVRQVLNTEAFF.

The gene calls are TRBV7-9 and TRBJ2-7, with D perhaps matching TRBD1 (5 bases). This CDR3 region has 13 residues. Germline loops: CDR1 SEHNR, CDR2 FQNEAQ (reference sequence). Between the trimmed V and J ends, which lost 1 base and 2 bases, there was a span of 6 bases. This CDR3 reads CASSLGGPYEQYF. The CDR3, as DNA: TGTGCCAGCAGCTTAGGGGGCCCCTACGAGCAGTACTTC.

The J gene is TRBJ2-4, the V gene TRBV12-2; the table names TRBD2, a call not compared with the DNA. TRBV12-2 constitutes a pseudogene. This CDR3 spans 13 amino acids. CDR3 amino acids: CASVWRCGYIQYF. The DNA of the CDR3 is TGTGCAAGCGTCTGGAGGTGTGGTTACATTCAGTACTTC.

This chain uses TRBV5-6 with TRBJ1-2, with TRBD1 matching 8 bases. CDR1 and CDR2 (germline): SGHDT, YYEEEE. V gave up 0 bases and J gave up 3 bases; unmatched junction bases: 10. The CDR3 is 17 amino acids. The CDR3: CASSLEGQGASHYGYTF. CDR3 nucleotides: TGTGCCAGCAGCTTGGAAGGACAGGGAGCGAGTCACTATGGCTACACCTTC.

The V call is TRBV18, the J call TRBJ1-1, with D maybe TRBD1 (6 bases). V was clipped by 2 bases and J by 0 bases, with 13 bases between them. The germline gives CDR1 KGHSH, CDR2 LQKENI. The CDR3 has 16 amino acids. The CDR3 sequence: CASSPFSDRLNTEAFF. The CDR3 DNA reads as TGTGCCAGCTCACCATTCTCGGACAGATTGAACACTGAAGCTTTCTTT.

This clone was detected a few times. CDR3 bases: TGCGCCAGCAGCTTGCTAGCGGGAGCGGACGGGGAGCTGTTTTTT. Protein product: CASSLLAGADGELFF. V usage is TRBV5-1 and J usage is TRBJ2-2, with 10 bases matching TRBD2. This CDR3 has 15 amino acids. Germline V gives CDR1 SGHRS, CDR2 YFSETQ. Trimming took 1 base from V and 7 from J; bases not matched to a gene: 4.

The CDR3 loop is CASSRWELAKNIQYF. The CDR3 nucleotides read TGCGCCAGCAGTCGCTGGGAGCTGGCCAAAAACATTCAGTACTTC. The chain recombines TRBV23-1 with TRBJ2-4; D perhaps matches TRBD2 (5 bases). TRBV23-1 is labeled an ORF, and its function is uncertain. The length of the CDR3 is 15 residues. With 4 bases removed from V and 1 base from J, the gap between germline ends came to 11 bases.

The chain couples TRBV5-5 to TRBJ2-3; TRBD1 might be the D (6 bases). The CDR3 extends over 14 amino acids. Trimming removed 7 bases at V and 5 bases at J, with 17 bases between. CDR1 and CDR2 from the germline V gene are SGHKS and YYEKEE (reference sequence). The CDR3 is CASCPLGAGDTQYF. CDR3 DNA sequence: TGTGCCAGCTGCCCCCTGGGGGCGGGAGATACGCAGTATTTT.

This clone was picked up a small number of times. The chain has TRBV6-2 or TRBV6-3 and TRBJ1-2; a weak D match, TRBD1 (6 bases). Trimming pared 2 bases from V and 7 bases from J, leaving 14 bases between. This CDR3 has 14 residues. Germline V gene sequence: CDR1 MNHEY, CDR2 SVGEGT. This chain's CDR3 is CASSYKGQVSGYTF. The DNA for the CDR3 is TGTGCCAGCAGTTACAAGGGACAAGTGTCTGGCTACACCTTC.

The rearrangement links TRBV5-5 to TRBJ2-5; tentatively, D is TRBD1 (5 bases). The CDR3 consists of 13 residues. With 6 bases removed from V and 0 bases from J, the gap between germline ends came to 9 bases. Germline assignment: CDR1 SGHKS and CDR2 YYEKEE (reference sequence). The DNA of the CDR3 is TGTGCCAGCACCAGGGAAAACCAAGAGACCCAGTACTTC. The encoded protein is CASTRENQETQYF.

This clone was observed a single time. V gene TRBV18 combines with J gene TRBJ2-7, with 8 positions matching TRBD1. The V gene's germline CDR1 is KGHSH and CDR2 LQKENI. Unmatched junction bases numbered 5, after V lost 5 bases and J lost 2 bases. The CDR3 is 14 residues long. Written as DNA, the CDR3 is TGTGCCAGCTCATTGAACAGGGGGACCTACGAGCAGTACTTC. It codes for CASSLNRGTYEQYF.

The table lists this clone with a count of one. The rearrangement links TRBV24-1 to TRBJ2-3, with a tentative D call TRBD2 (5 bases). V shed 0 bases and J shed 6 bases, with 15 bases lying between them. The CDR3 has 16 amino acids. CDR1 and CDR2 (germline): KGHDR, SFDVKD. CDR3 nucleotide sequence: TGTGCCACCAGTGATTTGCCACTAGGACTGATTGATACGCAGTATTTT. The encoded protein is CATSDLPLGLIDTQYF.

About this clone itself: The sample has other DNA sequences that encode this CDR3 too. J is TRBJ2-1 and V is TRBV7-9, with unresolved D. Germline CDR1 is SEHNR and CDR2 is FQNEAQ (reference sequence). The CDR3 covers 12 residues. V was shortened by 5 bases and J by 4 bases, with 6 bases between the two germline ends. CDR3 sequence: CASSPNYNEQFF. Written as DNA, the CDR3 is TGTGCCAGCAGCCCCAATTACAATGAGCAGTTCTTC.

CDR3 sequence (DNA): TGTGCCAGCAGTTACCTTGTCGGCAGCGGCGCCTATGGCTACACCTTC. Translating gives CASSYLVGSGAYGYTF. The J gene is TRBJ1-2, the V gene TRBV6-5, with D uncertain. This CDR3 spans 16 amino acids. Per germline, CDR1 MNHEY and CDR2 SVGAGI. V lost 2 bases and J 4 bases, leaving 17 bases between the germline ends.

The chain uses TRBV29-1 and TRBJ1-1; D is ambiguous. Germline V gene sequence: CDR1 SQVTM, CDR2 ANQGSEA. V was trimmed by 4 bases and J by 0 bases, leaving 12 bases between them. CDR3 size: 14 residues. The CDR3: CSVAAVTMNTEAFF. CDR3 coding DNA: TGCAGCGTTGCGGCAGTCACTATGAACACTGAAGCTTTCTTT.

CDR3 nucleotide sequence: TGTGCCAGTAGTAACAGGGGAGGTGAAAAACTGTTTTTT. It translates to CASSNRGGEKLFF. The genes are TRBV19 and TRBJ1-4, with TRBD1 identical over 7 bases. The CDR3 length is 13 residues. The trim removed 4 bases at V and 7 bases at J, leaving 3 bases unmatched. The germline gives CDR1 LNHDA, CDR2 SQIVND (reference sequence).

J is TRBJ2-1 and V is TRBV29-1; 8 bases map to TRBD2. V lost 1 base and J lost 6; bases outside the gene matches: 5. Germline lookup yields CDR1 SQVTM and CDR2 ANQGSEA. The CDR3 loop spans 14 amino acids. CDR3 region: CSVEARLARNEQFF. DNA for the CDR3: TGCAGCGTTGAAGCCCGACTAGCGCGCAATGAGCAGTTCTTC.

The V and J genes are TRBV27 and TRBJ2-3; a possible D gene is TRBD1 (5 bases). The V gene lost 1 base and the J gene lost 4 bases, with 12 bases spanning the gap. Germline CDR1 reads MNHEY; CDR2 reads SMNVEV (reference sequence). This CDR3 is built from 15 residues. CDR3 in DNA: TGTGCCAGCAGTTTATTTCAAAGGGGTCCAGATACGCAGTATTTT. It codes for CASSLFQRGPDTQYF.

The rearrangement uses TRBV11-2 and TRBJ1-2; D possibly corresponds to TRBD1 (6 bases). With 0 bases removed from V and 5 bases from J, the gap between germline ends came to 13 bases. The germline gives CDR1 SGHAT, CDR2 FQNNGV. The CDR3 runs 15 residues. The chain's CDR3 is CASSLDGGVGYGYTF. In DNA form, the CDR3 reads TGTGCCAGCAGCTTAGATGGGGGCGTGGGTTATGGCTACACCTTC.

This chain links TRBV21-1 with TRBJ1-2; the table gives TRBD1 as D, unverified against the DNA. TRBV21-1 is marked as a pseudogene. The CDR3 is 16 amino acids. CDR3 residues: CASSYGPGHRTYGYTF. DNA of the CDR3: TGTGCCAGCAGCTACGGACCGGGACATCGGACCTATGGCTACACCTTC.

The chain couples TRBV7-2 to TRBJ1-2; D unclear. Trimming shortened V by 0 bases and J by 4 bases, and 9 bases separated the two germline ends. CDR3 length: 14 amino acids. The V gene's germline CDR1 is SGHTA and CDR2 FQGNSA. CDR3 sequence: CASSLARESYGYTF. CDR3 coding DNA: TGTGCCAGCAGCTTAGCAAGGGAGTCCTATGGCTACACCTTC.